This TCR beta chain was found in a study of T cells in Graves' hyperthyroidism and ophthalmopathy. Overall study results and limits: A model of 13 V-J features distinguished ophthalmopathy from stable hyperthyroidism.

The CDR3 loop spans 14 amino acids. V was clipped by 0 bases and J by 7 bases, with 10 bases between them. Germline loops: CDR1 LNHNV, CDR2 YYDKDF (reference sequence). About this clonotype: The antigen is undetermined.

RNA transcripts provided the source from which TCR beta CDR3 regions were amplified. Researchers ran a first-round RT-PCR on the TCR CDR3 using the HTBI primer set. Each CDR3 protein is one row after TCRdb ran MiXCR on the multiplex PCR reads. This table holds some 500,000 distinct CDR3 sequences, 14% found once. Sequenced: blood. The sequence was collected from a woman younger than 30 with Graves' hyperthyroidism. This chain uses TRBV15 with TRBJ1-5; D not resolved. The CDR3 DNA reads TGTGCCACCAGCAGAGATGAGGTAGGGCAGCCCCAGCATTTT. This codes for CATSRDEVGQPQHF.